This T cell receptor (beta chain) appears in the sequencing data of a study of blood T cell repertoires in COVID-19. Study-wide background: T cells, B-cell-depleted T cells, or PBMCs provided the cDNA or gDNA that served as material.

Methods used by the authors: Using reference gene primer amplification, nucleated cell counts were estimated. TCRdb keeps only in-frame clones here, not all; method: immunoSEQ multiplex PCR. V and J calls and clone size follow that table, whereas D and trimming were derived from the DNA. The data show 150,000 to 200,000 clones, around nine tenths seen once. Germline V gene data show CDR1 as MNHEY and CDR2 as SMNVEV (reference sequence). V lost 0 bases and J lost 1, with 6 bases in between. The CDR3 is 14 amino acids. This chain joins TRBV27 and TRBJ1-1; D is unclear. Sequenced material: peripheral blood. This TCR came from a man aged 18 to 35 with active or convalescent COVID-19. The CDR3 spells CASSLSSGNTEAFF. The CDR3 nucleotides are TGTGCCAGCAGTTTATCTTCAGGGAACACTGAAGCTTTCTTT.